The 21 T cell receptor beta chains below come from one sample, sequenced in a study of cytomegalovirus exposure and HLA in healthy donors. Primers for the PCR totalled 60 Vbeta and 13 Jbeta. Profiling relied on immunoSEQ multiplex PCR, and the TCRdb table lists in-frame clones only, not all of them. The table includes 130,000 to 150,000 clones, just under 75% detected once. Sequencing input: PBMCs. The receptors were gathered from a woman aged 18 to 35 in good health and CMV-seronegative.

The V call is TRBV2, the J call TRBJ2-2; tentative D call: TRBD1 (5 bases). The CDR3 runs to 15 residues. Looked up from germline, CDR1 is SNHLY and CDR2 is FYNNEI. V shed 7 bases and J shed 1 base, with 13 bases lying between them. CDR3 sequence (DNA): TGTGCCAGCACCTCCAAGGGGCTGAACACCGGGGAGCTGTTTTTT. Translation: CASTSKGLNTGELFF.

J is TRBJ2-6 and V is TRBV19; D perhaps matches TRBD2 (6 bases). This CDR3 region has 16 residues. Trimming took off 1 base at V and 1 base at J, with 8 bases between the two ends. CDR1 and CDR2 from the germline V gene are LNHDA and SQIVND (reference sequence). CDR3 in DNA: TGTGCCAGTAGTATAGTGACTAGGTCTGGGGCCAACGTCCTGACTTTC. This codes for CASSIVTRSGANVLTF.

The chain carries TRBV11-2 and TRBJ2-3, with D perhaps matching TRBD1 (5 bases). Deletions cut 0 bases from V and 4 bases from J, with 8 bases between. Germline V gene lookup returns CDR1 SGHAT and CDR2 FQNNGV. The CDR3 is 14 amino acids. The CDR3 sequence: CASSLDQGADTQYF. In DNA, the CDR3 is TGTGCCAGCAGCTTAGATCAGGGCGCAGATACGCAGTATTTT.

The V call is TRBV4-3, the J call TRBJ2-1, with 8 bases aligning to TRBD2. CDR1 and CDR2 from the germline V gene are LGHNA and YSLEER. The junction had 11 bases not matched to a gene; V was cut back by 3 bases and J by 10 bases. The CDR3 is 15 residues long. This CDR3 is CASSHESRAGGEQFF. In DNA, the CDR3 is TGCGCCAGCAGCCACGAATCCAGGGCGGGGGGAGAGCAGTTCTTC.

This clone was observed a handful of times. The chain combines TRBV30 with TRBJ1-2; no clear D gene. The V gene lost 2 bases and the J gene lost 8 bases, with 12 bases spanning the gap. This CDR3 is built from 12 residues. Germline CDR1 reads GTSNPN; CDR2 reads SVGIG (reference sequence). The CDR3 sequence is CAWSLVRGGYTF. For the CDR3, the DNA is TGTGCCTGGAGTCTCGTGCGGGGAGGCTACACCTTC.

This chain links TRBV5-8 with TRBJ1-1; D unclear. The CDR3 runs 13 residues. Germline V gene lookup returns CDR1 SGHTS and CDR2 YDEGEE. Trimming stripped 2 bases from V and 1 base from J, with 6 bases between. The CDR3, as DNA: TGTGCCAGCAGCTTTAGTAGGAACACTGAAGCTTTCTTT. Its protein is CASSFSRNTEAFF.

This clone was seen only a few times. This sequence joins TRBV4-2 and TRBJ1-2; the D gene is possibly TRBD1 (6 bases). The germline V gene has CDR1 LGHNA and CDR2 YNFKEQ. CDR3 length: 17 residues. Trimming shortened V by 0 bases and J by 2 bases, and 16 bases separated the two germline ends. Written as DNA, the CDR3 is TGTGCCAGCAGCCAAGATAGGGCAGGGGCCCTGAACTATGGCTACACCTTC. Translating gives CASSQDRAGALNYGYTF.

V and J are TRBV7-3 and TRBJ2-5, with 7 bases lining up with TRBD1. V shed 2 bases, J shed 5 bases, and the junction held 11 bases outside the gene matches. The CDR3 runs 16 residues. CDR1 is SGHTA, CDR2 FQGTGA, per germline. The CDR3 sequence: CASSLVRAGGRETQYF. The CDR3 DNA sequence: TGTGCCAGCAGCTTAGTCCGGGCAGGGGGAAGGGAGACCCAGTACTTC.

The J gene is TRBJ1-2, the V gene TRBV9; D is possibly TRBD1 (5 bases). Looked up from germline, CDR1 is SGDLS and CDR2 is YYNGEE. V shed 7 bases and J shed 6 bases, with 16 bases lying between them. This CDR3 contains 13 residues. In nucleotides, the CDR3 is TGTGCCAGCGCTGTCGGGGGTGGAGATGGCTACACCTTC. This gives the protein CASAVGGGDGYTF. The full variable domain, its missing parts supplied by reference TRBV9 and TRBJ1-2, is DSGVTQTPKHLITATGQRVTLRCSPRSGDLSVYWYQQSLDQGLQFLIQYYNGEERAKGNILERFSAQQFPDLHSELNLSSLELGDSALYFCASAVGGGDGYTFGSGTRLTVV.

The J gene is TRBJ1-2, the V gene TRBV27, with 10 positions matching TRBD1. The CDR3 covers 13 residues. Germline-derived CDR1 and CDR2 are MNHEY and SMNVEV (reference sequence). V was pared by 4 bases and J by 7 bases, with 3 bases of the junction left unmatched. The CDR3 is CASSSGQGSGYTF. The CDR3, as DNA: TGTGCCAGCAGTTCGGGACAGGGGTCTGGCTACACCTTC.

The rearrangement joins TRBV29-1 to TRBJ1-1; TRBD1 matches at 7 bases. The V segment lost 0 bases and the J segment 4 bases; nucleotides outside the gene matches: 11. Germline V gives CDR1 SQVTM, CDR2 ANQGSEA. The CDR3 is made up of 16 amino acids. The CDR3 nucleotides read TGCAGCGTTGAAGACCGACAGGGCCCGGCCGCCACTGAAGCTTTCTTT. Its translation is CSVEDRQGPAATEAFF.

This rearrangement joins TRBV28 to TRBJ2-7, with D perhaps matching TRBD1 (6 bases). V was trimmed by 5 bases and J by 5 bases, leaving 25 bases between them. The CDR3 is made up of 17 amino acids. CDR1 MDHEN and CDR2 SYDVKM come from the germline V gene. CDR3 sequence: CASSPPPPGQGRDEQYF. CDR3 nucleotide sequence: TGTGCCAGCAGTCCACCGCCCCCGGGACAAGGGCGGGACGAGCAGTACTTC.

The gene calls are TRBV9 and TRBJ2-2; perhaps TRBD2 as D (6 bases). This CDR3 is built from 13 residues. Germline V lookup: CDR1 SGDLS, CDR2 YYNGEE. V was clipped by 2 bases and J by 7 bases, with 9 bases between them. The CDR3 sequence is CASSVIGGGELFF. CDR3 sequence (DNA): TGTGCCAGCAGCGTTATCGGGGGCGGGGAGCTGTTTTTT.

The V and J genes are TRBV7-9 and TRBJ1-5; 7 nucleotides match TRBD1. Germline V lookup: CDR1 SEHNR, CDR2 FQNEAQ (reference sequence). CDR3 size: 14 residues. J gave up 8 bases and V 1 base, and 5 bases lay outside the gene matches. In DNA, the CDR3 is TGTGCCAGCAGCTTAGAGGGGGCTGGGGAGCCCCAGCATTTT. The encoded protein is CASSLEGAGEPQHF.

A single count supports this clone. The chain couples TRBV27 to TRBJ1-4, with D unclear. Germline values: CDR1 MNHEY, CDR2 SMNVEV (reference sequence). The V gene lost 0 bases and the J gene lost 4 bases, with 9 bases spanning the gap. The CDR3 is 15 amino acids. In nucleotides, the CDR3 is TGTGCCAGCAGTTTATCGGCAGGTTATAATGAAAAACTGTTTTTT. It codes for CASSLSAGYNEKLFF.

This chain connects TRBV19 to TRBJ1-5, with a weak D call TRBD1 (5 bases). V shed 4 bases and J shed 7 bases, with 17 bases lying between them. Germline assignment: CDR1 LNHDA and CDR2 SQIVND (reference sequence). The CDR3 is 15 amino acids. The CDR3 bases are TGTGCCAGTAGTAGCGCAGGGCGGTGGAGACAGCCCCAGCATTTT. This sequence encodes CASSSAGRWRQPQHF.

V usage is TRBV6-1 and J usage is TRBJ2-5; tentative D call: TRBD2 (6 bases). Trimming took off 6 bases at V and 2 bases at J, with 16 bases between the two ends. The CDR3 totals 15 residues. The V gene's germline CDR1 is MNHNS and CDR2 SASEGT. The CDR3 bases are TGTGCCAGCAGGGGGCGGGGTTGGGCGCAAGAGACCCAGTACTTC. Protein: CASRGRGWAQETQYF.

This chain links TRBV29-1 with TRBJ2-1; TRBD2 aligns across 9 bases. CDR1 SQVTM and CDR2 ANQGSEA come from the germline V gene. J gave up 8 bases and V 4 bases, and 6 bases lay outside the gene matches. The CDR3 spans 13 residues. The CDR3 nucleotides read TGCAGCGTTGGCGGGAGGGTAACGTATGAGCAGTTCTTC. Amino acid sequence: CSVGGRVTYEQFF.

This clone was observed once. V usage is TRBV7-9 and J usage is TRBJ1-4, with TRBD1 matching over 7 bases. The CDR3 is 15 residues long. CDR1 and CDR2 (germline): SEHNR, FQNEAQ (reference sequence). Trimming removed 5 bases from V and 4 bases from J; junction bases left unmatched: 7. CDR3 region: CASSVVTGLNEKLFF. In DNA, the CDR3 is TGTGCCAGCAGCGTAGTGACAGGGCTTAATGAAAAACTGTTTTTT.

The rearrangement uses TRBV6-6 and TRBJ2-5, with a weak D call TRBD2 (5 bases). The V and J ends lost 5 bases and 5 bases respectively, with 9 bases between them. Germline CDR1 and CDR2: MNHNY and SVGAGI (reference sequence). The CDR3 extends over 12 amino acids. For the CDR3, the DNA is TGTGCCAGCAGTACTCGAGGGGAGACCCAGTACTTC. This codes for CASSTRGETQYF.

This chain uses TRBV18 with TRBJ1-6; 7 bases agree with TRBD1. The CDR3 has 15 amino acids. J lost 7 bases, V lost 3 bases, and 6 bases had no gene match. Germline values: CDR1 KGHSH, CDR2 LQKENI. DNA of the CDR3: TGTGCCAGCTCACCCTCAGGGGGAGTAAATTCACCCCTCCACTTT. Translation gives CASSPSGGVNSPLHF.